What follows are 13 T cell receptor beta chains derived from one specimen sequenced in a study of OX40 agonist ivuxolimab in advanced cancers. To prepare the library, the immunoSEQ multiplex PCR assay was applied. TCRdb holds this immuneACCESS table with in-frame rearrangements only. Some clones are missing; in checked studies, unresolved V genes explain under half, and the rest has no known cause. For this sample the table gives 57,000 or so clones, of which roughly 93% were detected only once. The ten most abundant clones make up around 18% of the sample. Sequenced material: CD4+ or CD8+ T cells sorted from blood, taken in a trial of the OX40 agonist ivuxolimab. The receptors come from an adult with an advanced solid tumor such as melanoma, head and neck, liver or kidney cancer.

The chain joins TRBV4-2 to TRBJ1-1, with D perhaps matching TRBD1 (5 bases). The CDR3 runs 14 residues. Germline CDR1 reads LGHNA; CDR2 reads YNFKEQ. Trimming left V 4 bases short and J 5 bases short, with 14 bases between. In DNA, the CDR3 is TGTGCCAGCAGCCCCGGCGAGGGACGGACTGAAGCTTTCTTT. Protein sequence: CASSPGEGRTEAFF.

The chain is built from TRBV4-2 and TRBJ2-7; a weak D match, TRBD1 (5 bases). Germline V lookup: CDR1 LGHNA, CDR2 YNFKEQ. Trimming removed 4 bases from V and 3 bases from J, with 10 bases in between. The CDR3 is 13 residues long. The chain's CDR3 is CASSPGIGYEQYF. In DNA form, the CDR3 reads TGTGCCAGCAGCCCAGGGATAGGCTACGAGCAGTACTTC.

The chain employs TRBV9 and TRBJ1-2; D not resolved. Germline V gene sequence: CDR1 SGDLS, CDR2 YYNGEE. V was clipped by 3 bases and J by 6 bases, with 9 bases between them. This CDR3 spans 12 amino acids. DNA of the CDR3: TGTGCCAGCAGCGCCCACAGTCATGGCTACACCTTC. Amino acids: CASSAHSHGYTF.

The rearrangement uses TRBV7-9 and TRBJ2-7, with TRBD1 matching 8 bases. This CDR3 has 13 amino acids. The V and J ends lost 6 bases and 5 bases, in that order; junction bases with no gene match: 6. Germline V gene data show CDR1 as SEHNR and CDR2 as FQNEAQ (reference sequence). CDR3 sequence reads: CASSSGQENEQYF. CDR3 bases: TGTGCCAGCAGTTCGGGACAGGAAAACGAGCAGTACTTC. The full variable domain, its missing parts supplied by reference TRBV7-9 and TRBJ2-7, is DTGVSQNPRHKITKRGQNVTFRCDPISEHNRLYWYRQTLGQGPEFLTYFQNEAQLEKSRLLSDRFSAERPKGSFSTLEIQRTEQGDSAMYLCASSSGQENEQYFGPGTRLTVT.

The CDR3, as DNA: TGTGCCAGTAGTATCCTCTGGACGGTGAACACTGAAGCTTTCTTT. Protein product: CASSILWTVNTEAFF. The V gene is TRBV19, the J gene TRBJ1-1; D remains unclear. CDR1 and CDR2 from the germline V gene are LNHDA and SQIVND (reference sequence). Trimming left V 3 bases short and J 0 bases short, with 11 bases between. The CDR3 consists of 15 residues.

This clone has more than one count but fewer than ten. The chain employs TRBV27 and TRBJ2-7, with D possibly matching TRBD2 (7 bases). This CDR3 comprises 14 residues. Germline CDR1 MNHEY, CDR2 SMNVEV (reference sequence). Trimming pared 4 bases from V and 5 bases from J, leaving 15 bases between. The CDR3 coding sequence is TGTGCCAGCAGTTGGGAGGGGGGCAGGGACGAGCAGTACTTC. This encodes CASSWEGGRDEQYF.

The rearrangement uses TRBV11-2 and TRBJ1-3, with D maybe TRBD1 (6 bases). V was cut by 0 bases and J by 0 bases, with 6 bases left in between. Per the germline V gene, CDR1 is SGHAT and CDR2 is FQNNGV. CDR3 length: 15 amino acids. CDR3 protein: CASSLEGASGNTIYF. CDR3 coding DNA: TGTGCCAGCAGCTTAGAGGGGGCCTCTGGAAACACCATATATTTT.

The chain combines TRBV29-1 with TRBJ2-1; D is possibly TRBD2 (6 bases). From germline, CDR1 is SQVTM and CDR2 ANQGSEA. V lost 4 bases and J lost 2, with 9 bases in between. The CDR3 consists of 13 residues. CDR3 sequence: CSVVGGTYNEQFF. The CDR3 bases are TGCAGCGTTGTCGGCGGGACCTACAATGAGCAGTTCTTC.

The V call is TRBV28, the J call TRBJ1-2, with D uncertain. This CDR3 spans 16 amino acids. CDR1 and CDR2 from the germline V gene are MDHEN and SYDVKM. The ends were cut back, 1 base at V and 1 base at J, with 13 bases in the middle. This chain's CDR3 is CASSLLAGILNYGYTF. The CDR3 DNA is TGTGCCAGCAGTTTATTGGCCGGGATACTTAACTATGGCTACACCTTC.

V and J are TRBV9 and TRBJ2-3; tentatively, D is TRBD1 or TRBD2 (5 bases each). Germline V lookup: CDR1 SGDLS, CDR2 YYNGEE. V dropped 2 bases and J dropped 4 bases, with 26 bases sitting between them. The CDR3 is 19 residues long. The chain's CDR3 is CASSVPGRNPSTAPDTQYF. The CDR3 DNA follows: TGTGCCAGCAGCGTTCCGGGACGGAATCCGTCAACGGCACCAGATACGCAGTATTTT.

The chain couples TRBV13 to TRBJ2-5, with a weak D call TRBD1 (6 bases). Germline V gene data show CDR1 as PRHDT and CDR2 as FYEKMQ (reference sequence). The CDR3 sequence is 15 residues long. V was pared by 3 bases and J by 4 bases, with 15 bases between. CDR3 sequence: CASSFRDKRGETQYF. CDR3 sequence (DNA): TGTGCCAGCAGCTTCCGGGACAAAAGGGGAGAGACCCAGTACTTC.

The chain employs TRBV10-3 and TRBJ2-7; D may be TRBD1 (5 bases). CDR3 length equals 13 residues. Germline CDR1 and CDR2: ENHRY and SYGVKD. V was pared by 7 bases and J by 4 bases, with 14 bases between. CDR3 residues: CAIKPDDSYEQYF. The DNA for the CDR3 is TGTGCCATCAAACCCGACGACAGTTACGAGCAGTACTTC.

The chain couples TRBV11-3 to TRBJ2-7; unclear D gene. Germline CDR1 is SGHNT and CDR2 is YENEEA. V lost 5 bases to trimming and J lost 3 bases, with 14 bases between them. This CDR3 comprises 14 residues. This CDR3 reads CASSLLAAFYEQYF. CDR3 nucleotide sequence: TGTGCCAGCAGCCTACTCGCGGCATTCTACGAGCAGTACTTC.